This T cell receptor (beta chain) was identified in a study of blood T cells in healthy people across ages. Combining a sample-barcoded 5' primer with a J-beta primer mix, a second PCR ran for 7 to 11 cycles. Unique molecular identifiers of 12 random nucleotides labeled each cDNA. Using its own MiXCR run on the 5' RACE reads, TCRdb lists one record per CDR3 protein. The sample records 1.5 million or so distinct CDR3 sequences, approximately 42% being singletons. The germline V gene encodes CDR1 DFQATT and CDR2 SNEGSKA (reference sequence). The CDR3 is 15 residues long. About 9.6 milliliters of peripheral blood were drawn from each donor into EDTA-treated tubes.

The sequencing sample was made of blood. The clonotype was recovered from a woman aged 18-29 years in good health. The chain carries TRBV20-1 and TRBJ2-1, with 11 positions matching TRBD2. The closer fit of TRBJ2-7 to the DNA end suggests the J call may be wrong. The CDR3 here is CSARTSGRSYNEQYF. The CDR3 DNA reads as TGCAGTGCCCGAACTAGCGGGAGATCCTACAATGAGCAGTACTTC.